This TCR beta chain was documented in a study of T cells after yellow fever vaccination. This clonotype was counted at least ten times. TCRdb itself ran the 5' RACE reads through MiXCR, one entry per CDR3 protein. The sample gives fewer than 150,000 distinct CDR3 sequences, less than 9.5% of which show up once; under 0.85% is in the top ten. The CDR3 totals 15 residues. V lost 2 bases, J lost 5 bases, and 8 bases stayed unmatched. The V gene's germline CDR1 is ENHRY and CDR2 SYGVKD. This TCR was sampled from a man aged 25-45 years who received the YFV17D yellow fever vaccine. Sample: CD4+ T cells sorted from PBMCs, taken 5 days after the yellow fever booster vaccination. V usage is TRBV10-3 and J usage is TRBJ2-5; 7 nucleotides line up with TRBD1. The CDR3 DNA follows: TGTGCCATCAGTGAGACGTACCAACAGGGGGAGACCCAGTACTTC. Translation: CAISETYQQGETQYF.